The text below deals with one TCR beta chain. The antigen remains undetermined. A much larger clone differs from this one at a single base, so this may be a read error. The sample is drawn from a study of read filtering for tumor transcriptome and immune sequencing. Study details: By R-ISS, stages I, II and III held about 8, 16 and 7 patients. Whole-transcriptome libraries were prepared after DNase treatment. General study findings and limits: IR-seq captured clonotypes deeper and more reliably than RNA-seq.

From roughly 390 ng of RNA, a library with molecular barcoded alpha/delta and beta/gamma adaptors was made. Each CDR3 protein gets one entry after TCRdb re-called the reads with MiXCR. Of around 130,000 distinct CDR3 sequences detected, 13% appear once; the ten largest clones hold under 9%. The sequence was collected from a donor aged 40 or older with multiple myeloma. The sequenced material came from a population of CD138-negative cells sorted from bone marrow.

The CDR3 DNA is TGTACCACCAGTGATGGGGGGGGAGAGGACTCCTACGAGCAGTACTTC. Translating gives CTTSDGGGEDSYEQYF. The rearrangement links TRBV24-1 to TRBJ2-7; 7 bases match TRBD2. Germline CDR1 reads KGHDR; CDR2 reads SFDVKD. The CDR3 has 16 amino acids.